The 25 T cell receptor beta chains listed next were all sequenced from one sample in a study of T-cell memory formation after mild COVID-19. TCRdb re-analysed the 5' RACE reads in MiXCR, keeping a single row per CDR3 protein. The table shows 50,000 to 75,000 distinct CDR3 sequences, with roughly 10% occurring only once. Sequencing input: PBMCs or a T cell subset sorted from them (not recorded which). The receptor set was obtained from a man between 18 and 35 years old who had mild COVID-19 (a few samples of this study predate the infection). Cell type and time point are not known.

This clonotype was seen more than once but under ten times. J is TRBJ1-4 and V is TRBV15; D unclear. Germline V gives CDR1 LNHNV, CDR2 YYDKDF (reference sequence). V lost 1 base and J lost 7, with 13 bases in between. The CDR3 extends over 15 amino acids. The DNA for the CDR3 is TGTGCCACCAGCAGAGGGAGGGCAGGCAGTGAAAAACTGTTTTTT. This translates into CATSRGRAGSEKLFF. Full variable domain (missing parts from reference TRBV15 and TRBJ1-4): DAMVIQNPRYQVTQFGKPVTLSCSQTLNHNVMYWYQQKSSQAPKLLFHYYDKDFNNEADTPDNFQSRRPNTSFCFLDIRSPGLGDTAMYLCATSRGRAGSEKLFFGSGTQLSVL.

This clonotype showed up just a few times. The gene calls are TRBV18 and TRBJ1-3; D possibly corresponds to TRBD1 (6 bases). The CDR3 sequence is 15 residues long. Per the germline V gene, CDR1 is KGHSH and CDR2 is LQKENI. V was shortened by 5 bases and J by 7 bases, with 18 bases between the two germline ends. The CDR3, as DNA: TGTGCCAGCTCATCGACGGGGGGCGCTTCCAACACCATATATTTT. It yields the protein CASSSTGGASNTIYF.

About this clonotype itself: The junction and the germline gene differ at one end; a read error may be behind it. J is TRBJ2-1 and V is TRBV7-2; possible D gene TRBD2, 5 bases. Per germline, CDR1 SGHTA and CDR2 FQGNSA. The CDR3 length is 16 residues. This CDR3 reads CSSSLAQVSSYNEQFF. The CDR3 DNA reads TGTTCCAGCAGCTTAGCGCAGGTTAGCTCCTACAATGAGCAGTTCTTC.

This clonotype was recorded a few times. The V gene is TRBV5-1, the J gene TRBJ1-2; no firm D call. Per germline, CDR1 SGHRS and CDR2 YFSETQ. This CDR3 contains 14 residues. V lost 4 bases and J 4 bases, leaving 14 bases between the germline ends. The CDR3 region is CASSPSSPSYGYTF. As DNA, the CDR3 is TGCGCCAGCAGCCCCAGCAGTCCTAGCTATGGCTACACCTTC. Based on the CDR3 plus reference TRBV5-1 and TRBJ1-2, the full variable domain is KAGVTQTPRYLIKTRGQQVTLSCSPISGHRSVSWYQQTPGQGLQFLFEYFSETQRNKGNFPGRFSGRQFSNSRSEMNVSTLELGDSALYLCASSPSSPSYGYTFGSGTRLTVV.

By share, this clonotype ranks as medium-sized (0.01 to 0.1%). The chain recombines TRBV7-3 with TRBJ2-5; 7 positions match TRBD1. The CDR3 contains 14 residues. The germline CDR1 and CDR2 sequences are SGHTA and FQGTGA. Germline trimming cut 5 bases from V and 2 bases from J; bases unmatched to any gene: 5. The CDR3: CASSPTGVQETQYF. As DNA, the CDR3 is TGTGCCAGCAGCCCTACAGGGGTGCAAGAGACCCAGTACTTC.

Ten or more counts support this clonotype. The rearrangement links TRBV12-3 or TRBV12-4 to TRBJ2-7; the D gene is possibly TRBD1 (6 bases). The CDR3 length is 14 residues. The V and J ends lost 5 bases and 2 bases respectively, with 13 bases between them. The CDR3 DNA follows: TGTGCCAGCAGTCGGGACACCGAAGCCTACGAGCAGTACTTC. Translation: CASSRDTEAYEQYF.

This clonotype turned up a few times. The chain is built from TRBV24-1 and TRBJ1-1; no firm D call. There are 13 residues in the CDR3. Trimming pared 7 bases from V and 0 bases from J, leaving 8 bases between. From germline, CDR1 is KGHDR and CDR2 SFDVKD. CDR3 sequence: CATRPGLNTEAFF. DNA of the CDR3: TGTGCCACCAGGCCGGGTTTGAACACTGAAGCTTTCTTT.

V usage is TRBV5-1 and J usage is TRBJ2-1; 9 bases line up with TRBD2. The V segment lost 4 bases and the J segment 0 bases; nucleotides outside the gene matches: 11. This CDR3 region has 18 residues. Germline CDR1 reads SGHRS; CDR2 reads YFSETQ. In DNA form, the CDR3 reads TGCGCCAGCAGCCCGACGATGATAGCGGGGGCCTCCTACAATGAGCAGTTCTTC. Translation: CASSPTMIAGASYNEQFF.

J is TRBJ1-1 and V is TRBV12-3 or TRBV12-4; D gene uncertain. V was trimmed by 2 bases and J by 1 base, leaving 8 bases between them. The CDR3 consists of 14 residues. This chain's CDR3 is CASSLLGENTEAFF. The CDR3, as DNA: TGTGCCAGCAGTTTACTTGGGGAGAACACTGAAGCTTTCTTT.

This clonotype was counted between two and nine times. The rearrangement uses TRBV4-1 and TRBJ1-2; D remains unclear. Germline V gene sequence: CDR1 MGHRA, CDR2 YSYEKL. The CDR3 is 15 amino acids. V was shortened by 0 bases and J by 2 bases, with 10 bases between the two germline ends. The CDR3 nucleotides read TGCGCCAGCAGCCAAGATGGTCCGGAGAACTATGGCTACACCTTC. Amino acid sequence: CASSQDGPENYGYTF.

The chain is built from TRBV4-1 and TRBJ1-2; D might be TRBD1 (5 bases). Trimming shortened V by 1 base and J by 4 bases, and 10 bases separated the two germline ends. CDR1 is MGHRA and CDR2 is YSYEKL in the germline V gene. The CDR3 contains 14 residues. CDR3 sequence reads: CASSQVQVGYGYTF. The CDR3, as DNA: TGCGCCAGCAGCCAAGTACAGGTCGGCTATGGCTACACCTTC.

This clonotype has a handful of counts. V and J are TRBV14 and TRBJ1-6, with 11 positions matching TRBD1. CDR1 is SGHDN, CDR2 FVKESK, per germline. The CDR3 extends over 13 amino acids. Trimming cost V 4 bases and J 14 bases; bases outside gene matches: 4. The DNA of the CDR3 is TGTGCCAGCAGCCCCCGGACAGGGGGCACCCTCCACTTT. Translation gives CASSPRTGGTLHF.

In this sample, this clonotype turned up once. The CDR3 DNA is TGTGCCAGCAGCTCTGGGTCCTGGCAGTCTGATTCACCCCTCCACTTT. Encoded protein: CASSSGSWQSDSPLHF. The V gene is TRBV5-4, the J gene TRBJ1-6, with D unclear. Germline-derived CDR1 and CDR2 are SGHNT and YYREEE (reference sequence). Trimming took off 3 bases at V and 8 bases at J, with 18 bases between the two ends. This CDR3 is 16 amino acids long.

This clonotype occurred many times. The chain has TRBV7-2 and TRBJ1-1; tentatively, D is TRBD1 (6 bases). CDR1 SGHTA and CDR2 FQGNSA come from the germline V gene. This CDR3 region has 15 residues. Trimming removed 5 bases from V and 1 base from J, with 14 bases in between. CDR3 sequence (DNA): TGTGCCAGCAGCCTAAAACAGGGCAGGAACACTGAAGCTTTCTTT. Translating it yields CASSLKQGRNTEAFF.

The gene calls are TRBV5-4 and TRBJ2-7; 12 bases are a match to TRBD2. Trimming at V came to 4 bases and at J to 1 base, leaving 6 bases not matched to a gene. This CDR3 has 16 amino acids. Germline V gives CDR1 SGHNT, CDR2 YYREEE (reference sequence). CDR3 in amino acids: CASSRTSGGLSYEQYF. CDR3 in DNA: TGTGCCAGCAGCCGCACTAGCGGGGGGTTGTCCTACGAGCAGTACTTC.

The chain uses TRBV5-1 and TRBJ2-1; 8 bases fit TRBD1. Trimming removed 4 bases from V and 7 bases from J; junction bases left unmatched: 7. The germline V gene has CDR1 SGHRS and CDR2 YFSETQ. This CDR3 has 14 amino acids. CDR3 DNA sequence: TGCGCCAGCAGCAGGGGACAGGACCCAAATGAGCAGTTCTTC. It yields the protein CASSRGQDPNEQFF.

This clonotype was counted many times. The CDR3 here is CASDRGLAGNEQFF. DNA for the CDR3: TGCGCCAGCGACCGGGGACTAGCGGGGAATGAGCAGTTCTTC. V and J are TRBV5-1 and TRBJ2-1; 13 nucleotides match TRBD2. The CDR3 runs to 14 residues. CDR1 SGHRS and CDR2 YFSETQ come from the germline V gene. The V gene end was trimmed by 7 bases and the J gene end by 7 bases; junction bases not matched to a gene: 5.

This clonotype was seen many times. The rearrangement links TRBV5-1 to TRBJ2-1; D is uncertain. Germline lookup yields CDR1 SGHRS and CDR2 YFSETQ. CDR3 length: 15 amino acids. Deletions cut 0 bases from V and 0 bases from J, with 7 bases between. The CDR3 DNA reads as TGCGCCAGCAGCTTGGACAGTACCTCCTACAATGAGCAGTTCTTC. This encodes CASSLDSTSYNEQFF.

The V call is TRBV12-3 or TRBV12-4, the J call TRBJ1-1; D gene ambiguous. The CDR3 sequence is 15 residues long. Trimming pared 4 bases from V and 5 bases from J, leaving 17 bases between. The CDR3 region is CASSSFRLSRTEAFF. DNA of the CDR3: TGTGCCAGCAGTTCCTTCCGACTCAGTAGGACTGAAGCTTTCTTT.

This clonotype was seen ten or more times. V and J are TRBV5-5 and TRBJ2-7; D is unresolved. V was cut by 1 base and J by 5 bases, with 16 bases left in between. The CDR3 runs to 15 residues. The V gene's germline CDR1 is SGHKS and CDR2 YYEKEE (reference sequence). The CDR3 reads CASSLRYWGSHEQYV. Here the CDR3 DNA reads TGTGCCAGCAGCTTGAGATACTGGGGAAGTCACGAGCAGTACGTC.

J is TRBJ2-1 and V is TRBV12-5, with D possibly matching TRBD1 (7 bases). Trimming cost V 0 bases and J 8 bases, with 14 bases left between them. This CDR3 has 15 residues. From germline, CDR1 is LGHNT and CDR2 FRNRAP. CDR3 DNA: TGTGCTAGTGGTTTGGTACCCCCAGGGGGGCATGAGCAGTTCTTC. This sequence encodes CASGLVPPGGHEQFF. The whole variable domain, filled in from reference TRBV12-5 and TRBJ2-1, reads DARVTQTPRHKVTEMGQEVTMRCQPILGHNTVFWYRQTMMQGLELLAYFRNRAPLDDSGMPKDRFSAEMPDATLATLKIQPSEPRDSAVYFCASGLVPPGGHEQFFGPGTRLTVL.

This clonotype was observed a few times. The chain recombines TRBV5-1 with TRBJ2-3; D is perhaps TRBD2 (6 bases). This CDR3 region has 16 residues. The V and J ends lost 0 bases and 4 bases respectively, with 15 bases between them. The germline CDR1 and CDR2 sequences are SGHRS and YFSETQ. The CDR3 is CASSLGSSVAPDTQYF. CDR3 nucleotide sequence: TGCGCCAGCAGCTTGGGATCTAGCGTCGCCCCAGATACGCAGTATTTT.

CDR3 in amino acids: CAISPQGTSNEKLFF. CDR3 sequence (DNA): TGTGCCATCAGTCCACAGGGGACCTCTAATGAAAAACTGTTTTTT. The chain carries TRBV10-3 and TRBJ1-4, with TRBD1 matching 7 bases. The V segment lost 5 bases and the J segment 3 bases; nucleotides outside the gene matches: 6. This CDR3 is 15 amino acids long. Per the germline V gene, CDR1 is ENHRY and CDR2 is SYGVKD.

The J gene is TRBJ2-2, the V gene TRBV19; possible D gene TRBD2, 6 bases. The CDR3 has 15 amino acids. Trimming cost V 4 bases and J 4 bases, with 13 bases left between them. Germline loops: CDR1 LNHDA, CDR2 SQIVND (reference sequence). The CDR3 coding sequence is TGTGCCAGTAGTAGTCAGCGGGCCGTCACCGGGGAGCTGTTTTTT. As protein: CASSSQRAVTGELFF.

There are a few counts of this clonotype. The V and J genes are TRBV5-1 and TRBJ2-3; 8 bases fit TRBD2. The CDR3 has 14 residues. After removal of 2 bases from V and 6 bases from J, the junction contained 5 bases not matched to a gene. The germline CDR1 and CDR2 sequences are SGHRS and YFSETQ. This chain's CDR3 is CASSFDGGADTQYF. The DNA of the CDR3 is TGCGCCAGCAGCTTTGACGGGGGGGCGGATACGCAGTATTTT. Looking up the rest from reference TRBV5-1 and TRBJ2-3 gives the full variable domain: KAGVTQTPRYLIKTRGQQVTLSCSPISGHRSVSWYQQTPGQGLQFLFEYFSETQRNKGNFPGRFSGRQFSNSRSEMNVSTLELGDSALYLCASSFDGGADTQYFGPGTRLTVL.